Below are 6 T cell receptor beta chains sequenced from a single sample in a study of blood T cell repertoires in COVID-19 (dated by TCRdb to between 2020 and 2021). To prepare the library, the immunoSEQ multiplex PCR assay was applied. This is the immuneACCESS table as TCRdb keeps it, with only in-frame sequences that have V and J called. A part of the clones is gone; compared with another copy, unresolved V genes explain less than half, and the rest is unexplained. This sample gives a few hundred thousand clones in total; roughly nine tenths of them show up just once. More than 1% of the sample is in the top ten clones. The sequenced sample was PBMCs or T cells enriched from blood (not recorded which). The origin of the receptors is a human donor in a cohort exposed to, infected with or recovered from COVID-19 (not recorded which). The donor label of this sample is uncertain.

A single count supports this clone. The CDR3 spells CASSAGLQGTNEKLFF. The CDR3 DNA reads as TGCGCCAGCAGCGCGGGACTTCAAGGAACTAATGAAAAACTGTTTTTT. The chain combines TRBV5-1 with TRBJ1-4; TRBD1 is a possible D gene (5 bases). This CDR3 contains 16 residues. Between the trimmed V and J ends, which lost 4 bases and 1 base, there was a span of 14 bases. The germline V gene has CDR1 SGHRS and CDR2 YFSETQ.

This chain joins TRBV5-1 and TRBJ2-7; possibly TRBD1 for D (6 bases). This CDR3 contains 13 residues. Germline V lookup: CDR1 SGHRS, CDR2 YFSETQ. Trimming took 7 bases from V and 2 from J, leaving 13 bases between them. CDR3 nucleotide sequence: TGCGCCAGCCGGTTGACAGGTACCTACGAGCAGTACTTC. Amino acid sequence: CASRLTGTYEQYF.

This chain uses TRBV7-9 with TRBJ1-1; TRBD1 might be the D (5 bases). Trimming removed 5 bases at V and 5 bases at J, with 12 bases between. The CDR3 covers 13 residues. The germline V gene encodes CDR1 SEHNR and CDR2 FQNEAQ (reference sequence). The CDR3 region has the DNA TGTGCCAGCAGCCCCCGGAGGGGTACTGAAGCTTTCTTT. Protein sequence: CASSPRRGTEAFF. The variable domain in full, completed from reference TRBV7-9 and TRBJ1-1, reads DTGVSQNPRHKITKRGQNVTFRCDPISEHNRLYWYRQTLGQGPEFLTYFQNEAQLEKSRLLSDRFSAERPKGSFSTLEIQRTEQGDSAMYLCASSPRRGTEAFFGQGTRLTVV.

This clone was seen just once. V is TRBV20-1 and J is TRBJ2-3, with 10 bases fitting TRBD2. The germline V gene encodes CDR1 DFQATT and CDR2 SNEGSKA (reference sequence). The CDR3 loop spans 14 amino acids. The junction had 4 bases not matched to a gene; V was cut back by 3 bases and J by 4 bases. This CDR3 reads CSASTSGIADTQYF. The CDR3 DNA sequence: TGCAGTGCTAGTACTAGCGGGATAGCAGATACGCAGTATTTT.

The CDR3: CASSLERFLSGEQYF. CDR3 nucleotides: TGTGCCAGCAGCTTAGAAAGGTTCCTTTCAGGCGAGCAGTACTTC. The chain carries TRBV7-6 and TRBJ2-7; D is uncertain. The CDR3 contains 15 residues. Looked up from germline, CDR1 is SGHVS and CDR2 is FNYEAQ. Trimming left V 1 base short and J 6 bases short, with 16 bases between. The full variable domain, its missing parts supplied by reference TRBV7-6 and TRBJ2-7, is GAGVSQSPRYKVTKRGQDVALRCDPISGHVSLYWYRQALGQGPEFLTYFNYEAQQDKSGLPNDRFSAERPEGSISTLTIQRTEQRDSAMYRCASSLERFLSGEQYFGPGTRLTVT.

The chain recombines TRBV7-9 with TRBJ1-5; D remains unclear. Germline loops: CDR1 SEHNR, CDR2 FQNEAQ (reference sequence). The CDR3 is 13 residues long. Trimming removed 1 base from V and 12 bases from J, with 13 bases in between. CDR3 sequence: CASSLDASFNQHF. DNA of the CDR3: TGTGCCAGCAGCTTAGACGCTAGTTTTAACCAGCATTTT.